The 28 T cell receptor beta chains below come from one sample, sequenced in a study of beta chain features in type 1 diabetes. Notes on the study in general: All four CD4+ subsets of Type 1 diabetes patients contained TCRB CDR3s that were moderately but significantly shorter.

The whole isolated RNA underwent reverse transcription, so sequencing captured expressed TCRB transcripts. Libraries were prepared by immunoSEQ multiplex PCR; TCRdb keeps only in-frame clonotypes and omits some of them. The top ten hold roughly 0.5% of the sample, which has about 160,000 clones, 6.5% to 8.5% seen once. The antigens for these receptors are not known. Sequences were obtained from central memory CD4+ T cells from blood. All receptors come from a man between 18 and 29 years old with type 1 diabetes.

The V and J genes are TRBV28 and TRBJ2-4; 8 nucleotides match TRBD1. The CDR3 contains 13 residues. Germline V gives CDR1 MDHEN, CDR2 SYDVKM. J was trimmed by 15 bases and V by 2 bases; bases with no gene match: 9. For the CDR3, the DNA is TGTGCCAGCAGTTTAGCCAACACAGGACAGGGGTACTTC. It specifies CASSLANTGQGYF.

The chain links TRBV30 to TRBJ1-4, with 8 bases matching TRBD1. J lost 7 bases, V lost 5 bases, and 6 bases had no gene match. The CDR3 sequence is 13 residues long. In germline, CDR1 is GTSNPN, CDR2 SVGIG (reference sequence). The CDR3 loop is CAWDTGGGEKLFF. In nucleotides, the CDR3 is TGTGCCTGGGATACAGGGGGAGGTGAAAAACTGTTTTTT.

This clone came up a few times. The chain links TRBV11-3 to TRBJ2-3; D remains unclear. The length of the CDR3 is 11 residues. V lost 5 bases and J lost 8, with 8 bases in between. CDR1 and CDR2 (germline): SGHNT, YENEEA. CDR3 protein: CASSPEITQYF. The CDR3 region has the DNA TGTGCCAGCAGCCCGGAGATTACGCAGTATTTT. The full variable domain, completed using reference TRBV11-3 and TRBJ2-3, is EAGVVQSPRYKIIEKKQPVAFWCNPISGHNTLYWYLQNLGQGPELLIRYENEEAVDDSQLPKDRFSAERLKGVDSTLKIQPAELGDSAVYLCASSPEITQYFGPGTRLTVL.

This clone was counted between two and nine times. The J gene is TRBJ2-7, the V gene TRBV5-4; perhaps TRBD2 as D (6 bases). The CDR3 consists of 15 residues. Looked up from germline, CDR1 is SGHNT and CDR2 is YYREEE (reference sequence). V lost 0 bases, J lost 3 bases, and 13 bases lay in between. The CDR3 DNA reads TGTGCCAGCAGCTTGGGACAGCGGGCCGACTACGAGCAGTACTTC. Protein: CASSLGQRADYEQYF.

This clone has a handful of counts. The DNA of the CDR3 is TGTGCCAGCAGCCAAGATGACAGCCACGAGCAGTACTTC. This translates into CASSQDDSHEQYF. The chain carries TRBV4-2 and TRBJ2-7; D may be TRBD1 (5 bases). The CDR3 is 13 amino acids. V was shortened by 0 bases and J by 5 bases, with 8 bases between the two germline ends. Germline V CDR1 and CDR2: LGHNA, YNFKEQ.

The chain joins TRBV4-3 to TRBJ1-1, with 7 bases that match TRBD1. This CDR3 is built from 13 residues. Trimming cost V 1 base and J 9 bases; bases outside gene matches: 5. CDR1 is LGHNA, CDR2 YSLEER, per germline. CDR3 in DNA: TGCGCCAGCAGCCAAGCTACAGGGGCCCAAGCTTTCTTT. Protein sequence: CASSQATGAQAFF.

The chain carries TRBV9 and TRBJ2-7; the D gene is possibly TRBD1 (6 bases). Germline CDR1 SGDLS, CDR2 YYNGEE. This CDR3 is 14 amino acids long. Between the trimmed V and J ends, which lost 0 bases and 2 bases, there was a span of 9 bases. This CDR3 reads CASSVARGPYEQYF. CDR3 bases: TGTGCCAGCAGCGTAGCCAGGGGCCCCTACGAGCAGTACTTC.

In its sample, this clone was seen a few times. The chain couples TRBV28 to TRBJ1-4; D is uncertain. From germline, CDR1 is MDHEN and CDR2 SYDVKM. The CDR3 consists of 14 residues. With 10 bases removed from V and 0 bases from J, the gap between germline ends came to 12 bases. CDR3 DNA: TGTGCCACTCGAGGCCTCGCAACTAATGAAAAACTGTTTTTT. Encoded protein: CATRGLATNEKLFF.

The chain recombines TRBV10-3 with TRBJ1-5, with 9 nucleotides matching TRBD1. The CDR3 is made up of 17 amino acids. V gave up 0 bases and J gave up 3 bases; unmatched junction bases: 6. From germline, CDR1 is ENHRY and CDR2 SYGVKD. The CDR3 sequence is CAISESSGTGFNQPQHF. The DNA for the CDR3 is TGTGCCATCAGTGAGTCGAGCGGGACAGGGTTCAATCAGCCCCAGCATTTT.

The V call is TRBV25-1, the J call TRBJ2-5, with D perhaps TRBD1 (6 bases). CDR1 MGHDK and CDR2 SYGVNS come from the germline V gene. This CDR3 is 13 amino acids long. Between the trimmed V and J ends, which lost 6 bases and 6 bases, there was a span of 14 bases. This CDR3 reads CASRQGSGKTQYF. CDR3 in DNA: TGTGCCAGCAGACAGGGATCTGGGAAGACCCAGTACTTC.

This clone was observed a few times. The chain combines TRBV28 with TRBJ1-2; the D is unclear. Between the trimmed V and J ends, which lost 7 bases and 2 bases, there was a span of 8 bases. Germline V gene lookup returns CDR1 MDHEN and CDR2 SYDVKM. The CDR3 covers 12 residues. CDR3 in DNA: TGTGCCAGCAACGGCAGGAACTATGGCTACACCTTC. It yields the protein CASNGRNYGYTF.

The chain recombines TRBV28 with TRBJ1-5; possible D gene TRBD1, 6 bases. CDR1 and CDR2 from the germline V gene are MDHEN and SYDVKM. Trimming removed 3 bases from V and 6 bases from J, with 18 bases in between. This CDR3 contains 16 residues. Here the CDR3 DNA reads TGTGCCAGCAGTTTTGGGGGGGGGCGATGGGGTCAGCCCCAGCATTTT. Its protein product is CASSFGGGRWGQPQHF.

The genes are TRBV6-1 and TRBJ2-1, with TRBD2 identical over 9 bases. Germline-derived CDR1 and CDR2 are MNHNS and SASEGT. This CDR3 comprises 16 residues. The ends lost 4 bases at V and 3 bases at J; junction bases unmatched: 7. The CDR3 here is CASSVETSGFYNEQFF. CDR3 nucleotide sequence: TGTGCCAGCAGTGTGGAGACTAGCGGATTCTACAATGAGCAGTTCTTC.

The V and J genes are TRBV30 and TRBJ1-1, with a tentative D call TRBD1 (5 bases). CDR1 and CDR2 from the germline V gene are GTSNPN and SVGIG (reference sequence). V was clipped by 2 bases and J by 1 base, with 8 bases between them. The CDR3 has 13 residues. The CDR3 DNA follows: TGTGCCTGGAGTTCTCAGGGGAACACTGAAGCTTTCTTT. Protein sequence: CAWSSQGNTEAFF.

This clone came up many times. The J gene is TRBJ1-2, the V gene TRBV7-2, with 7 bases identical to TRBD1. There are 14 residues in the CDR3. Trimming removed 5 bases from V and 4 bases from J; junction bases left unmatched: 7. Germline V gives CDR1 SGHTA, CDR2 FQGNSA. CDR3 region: CASSRQQGIYGYTF. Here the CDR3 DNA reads TGTGCCAGCAGCAGGCAACAGGGGATCTATGGCTACACCTTC.

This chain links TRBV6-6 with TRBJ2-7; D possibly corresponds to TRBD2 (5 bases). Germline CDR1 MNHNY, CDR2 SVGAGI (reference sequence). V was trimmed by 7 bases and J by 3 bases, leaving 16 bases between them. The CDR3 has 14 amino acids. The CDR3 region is CASTPDGMIYEQYF. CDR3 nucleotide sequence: TGTGCCAGCACCCCGGACGGGATGATCTACGAGCAGTACTTC.

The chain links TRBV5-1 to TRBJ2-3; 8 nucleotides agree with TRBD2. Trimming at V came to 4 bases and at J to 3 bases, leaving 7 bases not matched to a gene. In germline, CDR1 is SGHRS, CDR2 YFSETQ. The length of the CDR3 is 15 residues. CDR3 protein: CASSPGVAGTDTQYF. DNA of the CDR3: TGCGCCAGCAGCCCCGGGGTAGCGGGGACAGATACGCAGTATTTT.

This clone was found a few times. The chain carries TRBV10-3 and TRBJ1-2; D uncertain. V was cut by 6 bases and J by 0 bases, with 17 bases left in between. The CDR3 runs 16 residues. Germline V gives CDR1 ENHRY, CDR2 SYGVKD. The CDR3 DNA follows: TGTGCCATCAGACCCCTCGGTACAGCTCCTAACTATGGCTACACCTTC. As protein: CAIRPLGTAPNYGYTF.

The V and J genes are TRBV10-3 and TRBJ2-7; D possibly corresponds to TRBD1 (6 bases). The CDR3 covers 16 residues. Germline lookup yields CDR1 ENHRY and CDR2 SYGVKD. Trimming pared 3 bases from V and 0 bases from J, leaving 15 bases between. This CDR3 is CAISDSRDTSSYEQYF. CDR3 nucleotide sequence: TGTGCCATCAGTGACTCCCGGGACACCAGCTCCTACGAGCAGTACTTC.

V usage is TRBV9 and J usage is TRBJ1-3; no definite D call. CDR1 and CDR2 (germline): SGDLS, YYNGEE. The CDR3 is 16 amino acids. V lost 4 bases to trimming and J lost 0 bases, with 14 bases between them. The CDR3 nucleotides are TGTGCCAGCAGCCCCACTTATACCTCCTCTGGAAACACCATATATTTT. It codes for CASSPTYTSSGNTIYF. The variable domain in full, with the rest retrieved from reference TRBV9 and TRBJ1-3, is DSGVTQTPKHLITATGQRVTLRCSPRSGDLSVYWYQQSLDQGLQFLIQYYNGEERAKGNILERFSAQQFPDLHSELNLSSLELGDSALYFCASSPTYTSSGNTIYFGEGSWLTVV.

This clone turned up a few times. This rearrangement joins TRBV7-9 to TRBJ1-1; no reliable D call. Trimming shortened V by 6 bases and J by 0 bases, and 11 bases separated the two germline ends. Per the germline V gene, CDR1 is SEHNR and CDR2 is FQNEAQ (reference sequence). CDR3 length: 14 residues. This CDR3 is CASRHKSMNTEAFF. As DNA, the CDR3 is TGTGCCAGCAGGCATAAATCTATGAACACTGAAGCTTTCTTT.

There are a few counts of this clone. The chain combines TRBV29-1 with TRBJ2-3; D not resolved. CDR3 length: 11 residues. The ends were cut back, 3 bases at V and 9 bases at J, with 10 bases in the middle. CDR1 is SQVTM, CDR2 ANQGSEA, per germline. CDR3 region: CSVEFSSTQYF. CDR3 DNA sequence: TGCAGCGTTGAGTTTAGTTCAACGCAGTATTTT.

The CDR3 region is CASTSPYRGSNQPQHF. In DNA, the CDR3 is TGTGCCAGTACTTCCCCCTACAGGGGTAGCAATCAGCCCCAGCATTTT. V usage is TRBV19 and J usage is TRBJ1-5; 7 positions agree with TRBD1. With V trimmed by 7 bases and J by 0 bases, 9 bases remained unmatched. Germline lookup yields CDR1 LNHDA and CDR2 SQIVND (reference sequence). There are 16 residues in the CDR3.

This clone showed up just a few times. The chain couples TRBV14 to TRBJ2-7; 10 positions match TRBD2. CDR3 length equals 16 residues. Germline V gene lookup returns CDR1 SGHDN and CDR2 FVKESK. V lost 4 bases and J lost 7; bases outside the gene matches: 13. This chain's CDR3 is CASSPSSGGLLWEQYF. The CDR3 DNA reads TGTGCCAGCAGCCCGTCTAGCGGGGGATTGCTGTGGGAGCAGTACTTC.

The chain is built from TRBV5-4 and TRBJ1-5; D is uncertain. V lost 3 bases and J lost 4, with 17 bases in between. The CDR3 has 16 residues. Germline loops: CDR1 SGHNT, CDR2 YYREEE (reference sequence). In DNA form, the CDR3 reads TGTGCCAGCAGCTCGATGGTACTCGGAGGGAATCAGCCCCAGCATTTT. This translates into CASSSMVLGGNQPQHF.

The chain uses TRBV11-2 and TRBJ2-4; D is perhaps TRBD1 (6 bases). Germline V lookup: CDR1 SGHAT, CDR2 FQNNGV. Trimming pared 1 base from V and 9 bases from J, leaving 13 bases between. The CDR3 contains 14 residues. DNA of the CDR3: TGTGCCAGCAGCTTAGCCCTACAGGGATCCATTCAGTACTTC. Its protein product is CASSLALQGSIQYF.

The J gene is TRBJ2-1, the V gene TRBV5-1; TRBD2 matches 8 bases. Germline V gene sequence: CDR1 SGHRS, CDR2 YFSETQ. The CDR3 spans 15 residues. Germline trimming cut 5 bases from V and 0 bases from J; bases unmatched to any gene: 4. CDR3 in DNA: TGCGCCAGCAGGCCCGGGACTAGCTCCTACAATGAGCAGTTCTTC. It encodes CASRPGTSSYNEQFF.

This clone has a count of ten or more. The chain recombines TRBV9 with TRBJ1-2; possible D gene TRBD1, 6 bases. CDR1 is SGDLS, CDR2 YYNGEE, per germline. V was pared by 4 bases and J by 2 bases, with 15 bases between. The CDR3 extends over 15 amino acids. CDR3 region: CASSLEPGANYGYTF. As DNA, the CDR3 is TGTGCCAGCAGCCTCGAGCCAGGGGCAAACTATGGCTACACCTTC.